A selection of T cell receptor beta chains follows, all from one sample in a study of blood T cell repertoires in COVID-19. The data were produced by immunoSEQ multiplex PCR, yet TCRdb's version contains in-frame clones alone and is incomplete. The sample carries some 200,000 clones, 70% to 90% recorded once. Sequenced: peripheral blood. The receptors were gathered from a woman between 65 and 79 years old with acute or convalescent COVID-19. Each CDR3 is given without its conserved first and last residue.

cdr3_aa j_call v_call
ASSAYRGNTEAF TRBJ1-1 TRBV2
ASSLGSSGPYEQY TRBJ2-7 TRBV5-1
AISGFQGLNTEAF TRBJ1-1 TRBV10-3
ASSLGLAGIHNEQF TRBJ2-1 TRBV7-8
SASIPRLGGTGGIQY TRBJ2-4 TRBV20-1
ASSFGGTGPYEQY TRBJ2-7 TRBV28
SAWDTEKLF TRBJ1-4 TRBV20-1
ASSIQQMNTEAF TRBJ1-1 TRBV19
ASSAGQGKTEQF TRBJ2-1 TRBV5-1
ASGRVPPNTEAF TRBJ1-1 TRBV27
ASSLVQGMGANTEAF TRBJ1-1 TRBV5-1
ATSRPGLAGGSGELF TRBJ2-2 TRBV15
ASSQGRKNEQF TRBJ2-1 TRBV3-1/TRBV3-2
ASSANNEQF TRBJ2-1 TRBV10-2
ASSLTYYGELF TRBJ2-2 TRBV7-3
ASSLDQSSGSVDYEQY TRBJ2-7 TRBV7-2
ASSLRLAGVEETQY TRBJ2-5 TRBV5-1
ASSLDTSGGNEQF TRBJ2-1 TRBV5-1
ASSGQLNTEAF TRBJ1-1 TRBV2
ASSALVLAGGVYEQY TRBJ2-7 TRBV2
ASSYWGRNTEAF TRBJ1-1 TRBV5-6
ASSPGTGDEAF TRBJ1-1 TRBV12-3/TRBV12-4
ASSQRTGYGSPLH TRBJ1-6 TRBV4-1
ATSRGSAGGNTEAF TRBJ1-1 TRBV15
ASSFRVTEAF TRBJ1-1 TRBV12-3/TRBV12-4
ASSIEAGKETQY TRBJ2-5 TRBV19
ASSPPSPGGEAF TRBJ1-1 TRBV28
SVARGGDQPQH TRBJ1-5 TRBV29-1
ASGSGRGGETQY TRBJ2-5 TRBV27
ASSQVVGWRRGSTDTQY TRBJ2-3 TRBV4-2
ASSRDTTDTQY TRBJ2-3 TRBV18